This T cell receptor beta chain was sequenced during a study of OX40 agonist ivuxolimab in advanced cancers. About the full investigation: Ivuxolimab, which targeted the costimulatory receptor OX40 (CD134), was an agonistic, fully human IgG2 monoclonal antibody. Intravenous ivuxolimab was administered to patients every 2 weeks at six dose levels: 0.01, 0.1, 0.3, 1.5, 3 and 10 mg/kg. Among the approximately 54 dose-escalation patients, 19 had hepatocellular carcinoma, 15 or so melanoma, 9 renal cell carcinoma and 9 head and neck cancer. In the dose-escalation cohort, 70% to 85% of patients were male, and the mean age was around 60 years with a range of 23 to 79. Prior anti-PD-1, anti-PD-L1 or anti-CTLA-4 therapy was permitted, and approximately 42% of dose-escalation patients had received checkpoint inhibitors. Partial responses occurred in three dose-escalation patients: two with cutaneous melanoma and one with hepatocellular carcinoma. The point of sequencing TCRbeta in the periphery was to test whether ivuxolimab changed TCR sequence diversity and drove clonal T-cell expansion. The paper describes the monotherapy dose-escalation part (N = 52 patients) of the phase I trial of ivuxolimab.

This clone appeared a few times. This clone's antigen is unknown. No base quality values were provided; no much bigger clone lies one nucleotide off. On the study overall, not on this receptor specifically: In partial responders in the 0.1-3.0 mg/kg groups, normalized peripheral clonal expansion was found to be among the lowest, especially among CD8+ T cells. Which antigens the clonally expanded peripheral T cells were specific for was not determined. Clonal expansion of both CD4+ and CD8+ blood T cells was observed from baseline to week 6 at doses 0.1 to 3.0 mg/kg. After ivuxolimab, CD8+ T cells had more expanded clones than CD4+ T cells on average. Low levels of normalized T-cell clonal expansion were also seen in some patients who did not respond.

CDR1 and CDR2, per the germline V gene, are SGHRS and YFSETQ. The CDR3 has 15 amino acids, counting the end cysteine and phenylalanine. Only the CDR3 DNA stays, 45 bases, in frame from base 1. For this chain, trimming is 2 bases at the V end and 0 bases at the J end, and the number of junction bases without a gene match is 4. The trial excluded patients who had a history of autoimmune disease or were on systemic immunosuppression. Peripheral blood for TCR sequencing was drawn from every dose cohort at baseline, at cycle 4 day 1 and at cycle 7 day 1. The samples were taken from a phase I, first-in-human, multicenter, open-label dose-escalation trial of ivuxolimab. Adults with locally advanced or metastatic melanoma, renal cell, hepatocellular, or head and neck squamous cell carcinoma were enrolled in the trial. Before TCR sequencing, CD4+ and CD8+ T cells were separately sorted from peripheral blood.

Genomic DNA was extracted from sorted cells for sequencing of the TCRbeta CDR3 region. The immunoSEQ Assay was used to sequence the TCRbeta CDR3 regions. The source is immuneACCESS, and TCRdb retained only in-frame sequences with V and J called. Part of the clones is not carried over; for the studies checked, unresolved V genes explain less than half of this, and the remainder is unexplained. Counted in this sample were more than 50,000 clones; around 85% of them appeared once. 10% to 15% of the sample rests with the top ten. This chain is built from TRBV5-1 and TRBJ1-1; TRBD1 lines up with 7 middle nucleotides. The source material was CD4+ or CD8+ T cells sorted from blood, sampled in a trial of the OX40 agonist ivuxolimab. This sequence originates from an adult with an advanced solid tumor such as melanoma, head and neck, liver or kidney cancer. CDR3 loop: CASSFQDRLNTEAFF. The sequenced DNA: TGCGCCAGCAGCTTTCAGGACAGGTTGAACACTGAAGCTTTCTTT.